This paragraph reports one TCR beta chain. The data were produced by immunoSEQ multiplex PCR, yet TCRdb's version contains in-frame clones alone and is incomplete. The table shows 250,000 to 350,000 clones, with approximately 83% occurring only once. This sample stems from a study of blood T cell repertoires in COVID-19. Across the whole study: Specimens from acute and convalescent COVID-19 originated in the United States, Italy and Spain. T cells, B-cell-depleted T cells, or PBMCs provided the cDNA or gDNA that served as material.

Germline CDR1 and CDR2: SGHRS and YFSETQ. V was trimmed by 1 base and J by 8 bases, leaving 10 bases between them. CDR3 length: 14 residues. Everyone who took part was about 18 to 90 years old, and they came from 20 to 25 US areas. All recovered Cohort 3 donors got two negative PCRs, got clearance, or saw symptom resolution. This TCR derives from a woman aged 25 to 39 who had recovered from COVID-19. The sequenced sample was PBMCs or T cells enriched from blood (not recorded which). The V and J genes are TRBV5-1 and TRBJ1-6, with D hard to call. The CDR3 coding sequence is TGCGCCAGCAGCTTGTCAGCTCAGGATTCACCCCTCCACTTT. This encodes CASSLSAQDSPLHF.